A few counts support the clone carrying this T cell receptor (beta chain). No antigen is known for it. It was cDNA, reverse transcribed from extracted RNA, that served as the sequencing template. Method: immunoSEQ multiplex PCR; TCRdb's copy keeps in-frame clones and lacks some. This table holds over 100,000 clones, 49% found once. The trim removed 3 bases at V and 3 bases at J, leaving 10 bases unmatched. The CDR3 has 18 residues. CDR1 LGHNA and CDR2 YNFKEQ come from the germline V gene. This entry is derived from a study of CD8+ T cells in alopecia areata. Study-level background: Treated patients swallowed 5 to 10 mg of oral tofacitinib twice daily. People stayed on tofacitinib for 6 to 18 months, then stopped the drug for 6 months.

Study results and limitations: Normal scalp showed lower clonality than lesional scalp, especially alopecia totalis/universalis.

Alopecia areata patients gave lesional scalp punch biopsies and peripheral blood samples. The sample in question was CD8+ T cells sorted from blood, obtained at week 0. The source of this sequence is a human donor with alopecia areata. This rearrangement joins TRBV4-2 to TRBJ2-3; 12 bases are shared with TRBD2. For the CDR3, the DNA is TGTGCCAGCAGCCAGCTCACTAGCGGGGGGCGGAATACAGATACGCAGTATTTT. This gives the protein CASSQLTSGGRNTDTQYF.